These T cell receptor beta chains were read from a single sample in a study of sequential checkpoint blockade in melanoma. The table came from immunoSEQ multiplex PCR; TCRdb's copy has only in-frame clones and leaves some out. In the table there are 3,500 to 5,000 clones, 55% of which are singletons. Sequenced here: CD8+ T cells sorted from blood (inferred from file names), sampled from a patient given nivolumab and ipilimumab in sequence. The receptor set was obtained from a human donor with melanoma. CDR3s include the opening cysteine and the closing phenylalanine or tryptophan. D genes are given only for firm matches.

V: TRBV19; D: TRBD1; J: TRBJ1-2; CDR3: CASSPRTGGMDYGYTF
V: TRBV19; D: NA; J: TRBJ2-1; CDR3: CASSPLSSNPYNEQFF
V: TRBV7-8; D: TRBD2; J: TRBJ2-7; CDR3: CASSLSGRTYEQYF
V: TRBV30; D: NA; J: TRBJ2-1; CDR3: CAWEDEFYNEQFF
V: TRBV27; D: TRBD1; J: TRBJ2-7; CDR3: CASRVTGGSEQYF
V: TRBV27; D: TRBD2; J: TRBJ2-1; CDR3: CASRWGEAGGGNEQFF
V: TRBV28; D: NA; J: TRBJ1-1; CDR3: CASSWTTNTEAFF
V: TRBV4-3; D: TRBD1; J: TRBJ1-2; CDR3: CASSLTTGGGYGYTF
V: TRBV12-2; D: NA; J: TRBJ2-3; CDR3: CASRSRLAGATDTQYF
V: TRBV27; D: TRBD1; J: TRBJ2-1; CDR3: CASRTGYDEQFF
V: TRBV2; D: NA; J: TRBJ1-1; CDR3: CASSGWGWTEAFF
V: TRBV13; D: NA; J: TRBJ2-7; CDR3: CASSLSLASEQYF
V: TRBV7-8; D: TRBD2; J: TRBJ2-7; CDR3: CASSFPGGSTYEQYF
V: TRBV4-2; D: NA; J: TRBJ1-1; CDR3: CASSQDFGGTEAFF
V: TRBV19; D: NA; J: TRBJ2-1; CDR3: CASSIARGNEQFF
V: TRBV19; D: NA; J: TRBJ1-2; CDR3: CASSIGTDYTF
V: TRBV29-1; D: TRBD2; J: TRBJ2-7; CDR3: CSVAGTSGVYEQYF
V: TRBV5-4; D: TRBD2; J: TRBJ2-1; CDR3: CASSLAGGNEQFF
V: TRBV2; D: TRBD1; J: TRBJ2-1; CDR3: CASSSSRGLNLNEQFF
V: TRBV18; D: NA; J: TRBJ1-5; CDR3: CASSLDSTMVQPQHF
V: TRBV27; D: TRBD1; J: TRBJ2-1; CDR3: CASSMGQGHHNEQFF
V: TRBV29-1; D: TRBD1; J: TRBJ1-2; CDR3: CSVESSGTGYYYTF
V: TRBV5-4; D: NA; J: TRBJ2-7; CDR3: CASSQDGQREQYF
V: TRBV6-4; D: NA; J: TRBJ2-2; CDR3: CASSSSAGELFF
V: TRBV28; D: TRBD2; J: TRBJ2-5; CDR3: CASSLSGRAQETQYF
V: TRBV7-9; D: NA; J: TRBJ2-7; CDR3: CASSLSNPGETYEQYF
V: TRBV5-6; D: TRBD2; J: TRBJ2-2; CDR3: CASSGWILREGQTGELFF
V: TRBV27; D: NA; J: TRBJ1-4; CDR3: CASSLRGWSNEKLFF